Sequencing of this TCR beta chain was carried out in a study of blood T cell repertoires in COVID-19. The V gene's germline CDR1 is SGHTA and CDR2 FQGNSA. Unmatched junction bases numbered 3, after V lost 1 base and J lost 5 bases. The CDR3 loop spans 14 amino acids. Some clones are missing from TCRdb's copy, which holds only in-frame ones; the method was immunoSEQ multiplex PCR. Of approximately 190,000 clones in the sample, roughly 84% are singletons; the top ten hold roughly 3.2%. What was sequenced was PBMCs or T cells enriched from blood (not recorded which). The chain employs TRBV7-2 and TRBJ2-3; TRBD2 agrees at 7 bases. This receptor was identified in a woman aged 30 to 39 who had been exposed to COVID-19. The CDR3 sequence is CASSLEGGRDTQYF. The CDR3 DNA sequence: TGTGCCAGCAGCTTAGAGGGCGGGAGAGATACGCAGTATTTT.